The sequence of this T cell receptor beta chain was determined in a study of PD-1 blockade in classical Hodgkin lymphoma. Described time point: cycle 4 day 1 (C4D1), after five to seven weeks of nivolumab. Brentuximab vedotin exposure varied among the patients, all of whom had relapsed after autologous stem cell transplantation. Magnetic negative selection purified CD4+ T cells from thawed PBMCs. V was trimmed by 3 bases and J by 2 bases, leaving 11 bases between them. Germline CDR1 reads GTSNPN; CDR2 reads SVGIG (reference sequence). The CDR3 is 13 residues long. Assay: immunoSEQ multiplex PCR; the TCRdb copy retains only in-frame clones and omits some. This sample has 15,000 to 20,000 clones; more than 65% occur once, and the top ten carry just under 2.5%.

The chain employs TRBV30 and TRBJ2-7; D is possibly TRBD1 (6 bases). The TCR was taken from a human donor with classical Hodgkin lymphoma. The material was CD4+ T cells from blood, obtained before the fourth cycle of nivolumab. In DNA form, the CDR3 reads TGTGCCTGGAGCAGGGACACCCCCTACGAGCAGTACTTC. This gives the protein CAWSRDTPYEQYF. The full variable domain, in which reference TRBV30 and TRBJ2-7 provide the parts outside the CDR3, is SQTIHQWPATLVQPVGSPLSLECTVEGTSNPNLYWYRQAAGRGLQLLFYSVGIGQISSEVPQNLSASRPQDRQFILSSKKLLLSDSGFYLCAWSRDTPYEQYFGPGTRLTVT.